These 16 T cell receptor beta chains originate from one sample sequenced in a study of control samples from healthy donors and cancer patients. Sequenced by immunoSEQ multiplex PCR; TCRdb stores in-frame clones only, minus some. The table records 55,000 to 75,000 clones, about 90% of them present only once. The sequenced material came from PBMCs. The receptors shown here come from a woman aged 50 to 60 with head and neck cancer.

This chain joins TRBV4-1 and TRBJ2-1, with 9 bases identical to TRBD1. The CDR3 sequence is 16 residues long. Per germline, CDR1 MGHRA and CDR2 YSYEKL. V gave up 4 bases and J gave up 5 bases; unmatched junction bases: 9. The CDR3 DNA is TGCGCCAGCAGCCTACCGGGACAGGGCTTGGACAATGAGCAGTTCTTC. As protein: CASSLPGQGLDNEQFF.

V usage is TRBV7-9 and J usage is TRBJ2-7, with D unclear. CDR1 is SEHNR, CDR2 FQNEAQ, per germline (reference sequence). The CDR3 is 13 residues long. Trimming pared 2 bases from V and 7 bases from J, leaving 12 bases between. CDR3 region: CASSLSVPREQYF. DNA for the CDR3: TGTGCCAGCAGCTTATCGGTTCCGAGAGAGCAGTACTTC.

This chain connects TRBV5-4 to TRBJ1-5; D remains ambiguous. Germline assignment: CDR1 SGHNT and CDR2 YYREEE (reference sequence). Trimming removed 0 bases at V and 0 bases at J, with 7 bases between. CDR3 length: 15 residues. CDR3 loop: CASSLDPFSNQPQHF. DNA of the CDR3: TGTGCCAGCAGCTTGGACCCCTTTAGCAATCAGCCCCAGCATTTT.

This clone was seen a few times. The V gene is TRBV6-4, the J gene TRBJ2-3; D is perhaps TRBD1 (6 bases). Trimming left V 6 bases short and J 1 base short, with 17 bases between. The CDR3 spans 16 residues. The germline V gene has CDR1 MRHNA and CDR2 SNTAGT. Written as DNA, the CDR3 is TGTGCCAGCAGCGAGGAAGGGGGAACGGGCACAGATACGCAGTATTTT. This translates into CASSEEGGTGTDTQYF.

This chain connects TRBV6-6 to TRBJ2-1; 9 positions agree with TRBD1. Germline lookup yields CDR1 MNHNY and CDR2 SVGAGI (reference sequence). Trimming removed 8 bases from V and 3 bases from J; junction bases left unmatched: 8. The CDR3 runs to 15 residues. CDR3 bases: TGTGCCAGCCGTCGGACAGGGGCGGTCTACAATGAGCAGTTCTTC. Its translation: CASRRTGAVYNEQFF.

V gene TRBV28 combines with J gene TRBJ1-3, with D possibly TRBD1 on 6 matching bases. Germline V gene lookup returns CDR1 MDHEN and CDR2 SYDVKM. V dropped 2 bases and J dropped 4 bases, with 9 bases sitting between them. The CDR3 has 14 residues. The CDR3 is CASSLLGGGNTIYF. CDR3 DNA: TGTGCCAGCAGTTTACTCGGGGGCGGAAACACCATATATTTT.

The chain has TRBV18 and TRBJ2-3; the D gene is possibly TRBD2 (6 bases). The CDR3 has 16 residues. Trimming removed 4 bases at V and 1 base at J, with 15 bases between. Germline loops: CDR1 KGHSH, CDR2 LQKENI. CDR3 protein: CASSRPGGAGTDTQYF. CDR3 nucleotide sequence: TGTGCCAGCTCACGACCCGGGGGAGCCGGCACAGATACGCAGTATTTT.

This chain links TRBV5-1 with TRBJ2-7, with D possibly called TRBD1 or TRBD2 (5 bases each). CDR3 size: 15 residues. V lost 1 base, J lost 5 bases, and 16 bases lay in between. The germline V gene encodes CDR1 SGHRS and CDR2 YFSETQ. The CDR3 nucleotides read TGCGCCAGCAGCTTGTTAGGGGACCAGTGGGACGAGCAGTACTTC. Amino acid sequence: CASSLLGDQWDEQYF.

The chain has TRBV3-1 (or the pseudogene TRBV3-2) and TRBJ1-2, with D perhaps TRBD1 (6 bases). From germline, CDR1 is LGHDT and CDR2 YNNKEL (reference sequence). The CDR3 is 13 amino acids. V was shortened by 6 bases and J by 2 bases, with 10 bases between the two germline ends. This chain's CDR3 is CASSVDSNYGYTF. The CDR3 DNA sequence: TGTGCCAGCAGTGTGGACAGCAACTATGGCTACACCTTC.

The V call is TRBV19, the J call TRBJ1-6, with D possibly being TRBD1 (6 bases). The V end lost 5 bases, the J end lost 0 bases, and 11 bases lay between the germline ends. Germline assignment: CDR1 LNHDA and CDR2 SQIVND (reference sequence). This CDR3 spans 16 amino acids. The DNA of the CDR3 is TGTGCCAGTAGTCCTCAGGGGAGCTCCTATAATTCACCCCTCCACTTT. Encoded protein: CASSPQGSSYNSPLHF.

This clone was detected a few times. This sequence joins TRBV19 and TRBJ1-3; tentatively, D is TRBD1 (6 bases). Germline lookup yields CDR1 LNHDA and CDR2 SQIVND (reference sequence). There are 15 residues in the CDR3. The germline V and J ends were trimmed by 10 bases and 0 bases, with 16 bases remaining between them. The CDR3 sequence: CATQNPTGSGNTIYF. The CDR3 DNA sequence: TGTGCCACCCAAAATCCGACAGGCTCTGGAAACACCATATATTTT.

The chain uses TRBV29-1 and TRBJ1-1; no reliable D call. CDR1 and CDR2 (germline): SQVTM, ANQGSEA. The CDR3 is made up of 13 amino acids. V gave up 5 bases and J gave up 0 bases, with 10 bases separating them. The CDR3 sequence: CSVRVGLNTEAFF. For the CDR3, the DNA is TGCAGCGTTCGAGTTGGCCTGAACACTGAAGCTTTCTTT.

This clone occurred once. The chain recombines TRBV28 with TRBJ2-2, with TRBD2 as a possible D gene (5 bases). Per germline, CDR1 MDHEN and CDR2 SYDVKM. The V and J ends lost 7 bases and 4 bases respectively, with 22 bases between them. This CDR3 has 17 amino acids. The CDR3 nucleotides read TGTGCCAGCACCCCCCGGTGGGAGCGAGGGCGCACCGGGGAGCTGTTTTTT. It is translated as CASTPRWERGRTGELFF.

The V call is TRBV5-1, the J call TRBJ2-5; the D gene is possibly TRBD1 (5 bases). V gave up 1 base and J gave up 2 bases, with 9 bases separating them. Looked up from germline, CDR1 is SGHRS and CDR2 is YFSETQ. The CDR3 has 14 residues. CDR3 in DNA: TGCGCCAGCAGCTTGATGGGGCGGCAAGAGACCCAGTACTTC. Translating gives CASSLMGRQETQYF.

This chain uses TRBV2 with TRBJ1-2, with a weak D call TRBD1 (6 bases). Germline V gene lookup returns CDR1 SNHLY and CDR2 FYNNEI. Trimming shortened V by 7 bases and J by 9 bases, and 27 bases separated the two germline ends. The CDR3 consists of 16 residues. Written as DNA, the CDR3 is TGTGCCAGCAAGGGTCCCTCCAGGGGCCCCTCGGAGAGCTACACCTTC. It specifies CASKGPSRGPSESYTF.

This clone was seen once. J is TRBJ1-1 and V is TRBV6-2 or TRBV6-3; D may be TRBD1 (6 bases). Germline V lookup: CDR1 MNHEY, CDR2 SVGEGT. The CDR3 consists of 14 residues. Trimming took 5 bases from V and 4 from J, leaving 14 bases between them. CDR3 DNA sequence: TGTGCCAGCAGTCTTTCAATAGGGGGCACTGAAGCTTTCTTT. Translated, it gives CASSLSIGGTEAFF.